This record concerns one TCR beta chain sequence. These data originate in a study of blood T cell repertoires in COVID-19. On the study more broadly: Nucleic acid was either cDNA or gDNA, and it came from T cells, B-cell-depleted T cells, or PBMCs.

Profiled with immunoSEQ multiplex PCR; TCRdb holds only in-frame clones, not every one. The data show under 70,000 clones, approximately 90% seen once. What was sequenced was PBMCs or T cells enriched from blood (not recorded which). The receptor's source is a woman between 40 and 50 years old who had recovered from COVID-19.

CDR3 DNA sequence: TGTGCCAGCAGCGCTCCGGGGAGGGAGACCCAGTACTTC. This encodes CASSAPGRETQYF. V and J are TRBV9 and TRBJ2-5, with D maybe TRBD2 (6 bases). Germline V gene data show CDR1 as SGDLS and CDR2 as YYNGEE. The length of the CDR3 is 13 residues. Deletions cut 3 bases from V and 5 bases from J, with 11 bases between.